Presented here are 30 T cell receptor beta chains from one specimen sequenced in a study of PD-1 blockade in mismatch repair-deficient tumors. Profiling relied on immunoSEQ multiplex PCR, and the TCRdb table lists in-frame clones only, not all of them. This table has 95,000 to 150,000 clones, 86% appearing once. Sequencing was performed on peripheral blood, taken 44 weeks after starting pembrolizumab. All receptors derive from an adult with mismatch repair-deficient cancer.

V and J are TRBV5-1 and TRBJ2-7; 9 bases line up with TRBD1. In germline, CDR1 is SGHRS, CDR2 YFSETQ. There are 16 residues in the CDR3. V lost 4 bases to trimming and J lost 2 bases; unmatched junction nucleotides: 10. The DNA for the CDR3 is TGCGCCAGCAGCCCGTGGGGGACAGGGAGTACCTACGAGCAGTACTTC. It yields the protein CASSPWGTGSTYEQYF.

This clone was recorded many times. The V and J genes are TRBV10-1 and TRBJ2-7; D remains unclear. Trimming removed 2 bases at V and 3 bases at J, with 8 bases between. CDR1 is WNHNN and CDR2 is SYGVQD in the germline V gene (reference sequence). The CDR3 sequence is 13 residues long. CDR3: CASSEQSYYEQYF. CDR3 sequence (DNA): TGCGCCAGCAGTGAGCAGTCCTACTACGAGCAGTACTTC.

V usage is TRBV29-1 and J usage is TRBJ1-1; D might be TRBD1 (5 bases). V was cut by 7 bases and J by 5 bases, with 14 bases left in between. Looked up from germline, CDR1 is SQVTM and CDR2 is ANQGSEA. The CDR3 has 12 amino acids. The CDR3 DNA follows: TGCAGCGCCCCACGGGGGGAGACTGAAGCTTTCTTT. This gives the protein CSAPRGETEAFF.

The chain recombines TRBV6-6 with TRBJ2-5, with D uncertain. V was trimmed by 5 bases and J by 2 bases, leaving 9 bases between them. CDR3 length: 13 amino acids. Germline V gene lookup returns CDR1 MNHNY and CDR2 SVGAGI (reference sequence). CDR3 in DNA: TGTGCCAGCAGTCGGACGAAACAAGAGACCCAGTACTTC. Translated: CASSRTKQETQYF.

V gene TRBV18 combines with J gene TRBJ2-7, with D tentatively TRBD1 (6 bases). The CDR3 is 14 amino acids. Trimming shortened V by 3 bases and J by 2 bases, and 11 bases separated the two germline ends. CDR1 KGHSH and CDR2 LQKENI come from the germline V gene. This CDR3 reads CASSPIGQTYEQYF. The CDR3 nucleotides are TGTGCCAGCTCACCTATAGGACAGACCTACGAGCAGTACTTC.

This clone showed up just a few times. The rearrangement uses TRBV13 and TRBJ2-7; TRBD1 is a possible D gene (7 bases). The CDR3 has 15 amino acids. V lost 3 bases and J lost 4, with 16 bases in between. Germline CDR1 and CDR2: PRHDT and FYEKMQ (reference sequence). The CDR3, as DNA: TGTGCCAGCAGCTTCCACGACAGGGAGGCTTACGAGCAGTACTTC. Translating it yields CASSFHDREAYEQYF.

The rearrangement links TRBV7-6 to TRBJ2-7; D may be TRBD2 (6 bases). The V end was cut by 2 bases, the J end by 2 bases, with 7 bases between. Germline CDR1 is SGHVS and CDR2 is FNYEAQ. The CDR3 has 13 amino acids. The CDR3 sequence: CASSLRGTYEQYF. The CDR3 coding sequence is TGTGCCAGCAGCTTACGGGGGACCTACGAGCAGTACTTC.

This chain uses TRBV14 with TRBJ2-1, with D uncertain. The CDR3 totals 20 residues. Germline lookup yields CDR1 SGHDN and CDR2 FVKESK. The V end was cut by 4 bases, the J end by 0 bases, with 25 bases between. CDR3 nucleotide sequence: TGTGCCAGCAGCCCATTAGGAAGTCCATCGACTTGGAGCTCCTACAATGAGCAGTTCTTC. It encodes CASSPLGSPSTWSSYNEQFF.

The gene calls are TRBV29-1 and TRBJ2-7, with D perhaps TRBD2 (6 bases). The V gene lost 5 bases and the J gene lost 6 bases, with 11 bases spanning the gap. Per the germline V gene, CDR1 is SQVTM and CDR2 is ANQGSEA. CDR3 length: 11 amino acids. The CDR3 DNA reads as TGCAGCGTTACGGACGGGAGCGAGCAGTACTTC. Translated: CSVTDGSEQYF.

The chain carries TRBV7-2 and TRBJ2-1, with D possibly being TRBD1 (6 bases). The CDR3 has 12 residues. The germline gives CDR1 SGHTA, CDR2 FQGNSA. The V end was cut by 5 bases, the J end by 6 bases, with 8 bases between. CDR3 protein: CASSQGFNEQFF. As DNA, the CDR3 is TGTGCCAGCAGCCAGGGGTTCAATGAGCAGTTCTTC.

This sequence joins TRBV18 and TRBJ2-3; TRBD1 matches at 8 bases. The germline V gene has CDR1 KGHSH and CDR2 LQKENI. J lost 2 bases, V lost 6 bases, and 10 bases had no gene match. The CDR3 covers 16 residues. The CDR3 sequence is CASSRLGTGITDTQYF. For the CDR3, the DNA is TGTGCCAGCTCTCGCCTCGGGACAGGAATCACAGATACGCAGTATTTT.

This chain connects TRBV30 to TRBJ1-1, with 7 bases identical to TRBD1. The CDR3 sequence is 13 residues long. After removal of 5 bases from V and 3 bases from J, the junction contained 6 bases not matched to a gene. Germline values: CDR1 GTSNPN, CDR2 SVGIG (reference sequence). The CDR3 reads CAWVTDRDTEAFF. CDR3 nucleotides: TGTGCCTGGGTAACCGACAGGGACACTGAAGCTTTCTTT.

The gene calls are TRBV10-3 and TRBJ2-1; 9 bases are a match to TRBD2. Germline CDR1 reads ENHRY; CDR2 reads SYGVKD. CDR3 size: 16 residues. V dropped 6 bases and J dropped 0; count of bases not matched to a gene: 6. CDR3 sequence: CAISPSGRNSYNEQFF. DNA of the CDR3: TGTGCCATCAGCCCCAGCGGGAGGAACTCCTACAATGAGCAGTTCTTC.

The V and J genes are TRBV6-1 and TRBJ1-2; no clear D. The CDR3 has 15 amino acids. CDR1 and CDR2 from the germline V gene are MNHNS and SASEGT. V was cut by 7 bases and J by 4 bases, with 19 bases left in between. This chain's CDR3 is CASTFNYIGRYGYTF. In nucleotides, the CDR3 is TGTGCCAGCACATTCAATTACATCGGCCGCTATGGCTACACCTTC.

V gene TRBV4-1 combines with J gene TRBJ2-3; D perhaps matches TRBD2 (6 bases). Trimming took 1 base from V and 1 from J, leaving 9 bases between them. The CDR3 has 15 amino acids. Germline CDR1 MGHRA, CDR2 YSYEKL. The CDR3 is CASSQAGVGTDTQYF. The DNA for the CDR3 is TGCGCCAGCAGCCAAGCGGGAGTGGGCACAGATACGCAGTATTTT.

The chain employs TRBV27 and TRBJ1-2, with 7 bases lining up with TRBD1. Trimming took 4 bases from V and 8 from J; bases not matched to a gene: 7. The CDR3 covers 13 residues. Per germline, CDR1 MNHEY and CDR2 SMNVEV (reference sequence). Written as DNA, the CDR3 is TGTGCCAGCAGTTCACAGGGGATAGGAGGCTACACCTTC. This gives the protein CASSSQGIGGYTF.

This rearrangement joins TRBV7-9 to TRBJ2-7, with TRBD2 matching 8 bases. J lost 5 bases, V lost 5 bases, and 14 bases had no gene match. CDR3 length equals 16 residues. The germline CDR1 and CDR2 sequences are SEHNR and FQNEAQ (reference sequence). CDR3 amino acids: CASSGGRSGSVHEQYF. The CDR3 DNA sequence: TGTGCCAGCAGCGGAGGGCGGAGCGGGAGCGTCCACGAGCAGTACTTC.

J is TRBJ2-3 and V is TRBV7-9; D is undetermined. V was shortened by 0 bases and J by 0 bases, with 16 bases between the two germline ends. Germline assignment: CDR1 SEHNR and CDR2 FQNEAQ (reference sequence). The CDR3 loop spans 18 amino acids. For the CDR3, the DNA is TGTGCCAGCAGCTTAGCCAGTATTTGGGTCAGAAGCACAGATACGCAGTATTTT. The encoded protein is CASSLASIWVRSTDTQYF.

The V gene is TRBV6-4, the J gene TRBJ2-7, with a possible D match to TRBD2 (5 bases). The CDR3 runs 15 residues. The germline V gene encodes CDR1 MRHNA and CDR2 SNTAGT. Trimming cost V 0 bases and J 3 bases, with 12 bases left between them. Here the CDR3 reads CASSDSEGKHYEQYF. CDR3 nucleotide sequence: TGTGCCAGCAGTGACTCAGAGGGAAAGCACTACGAGCAGTACTTC.

The table lists this clone with a count of one. V is TRBV28 and J is TRBJ2-7; 11 bases are a match to TRBD2. The CDR3 length is 16 residues. Trimming cost V 4 bases and J 2 bases; bases outside gene matches: 7. The germline V gene encodes CDR1 MDHEN and CDR2 SYDVKM. CDR3 amino acids: CASSSPGTSGTYEQYF. In nucleotides, the CDR3 is TGTGCCAGCAGTTCCCCCGGGACTAGCGGCACCTACGAGCAGTACTTC.

CDR3 amino acids: CASSYSGNTEAFF. For the CDR3, the DNA is TGTGCCAGCAGTTATTCAGGGAACACTGAAGCTTTCTTT. This rearrangement joins TRBV27 to TRBJ1-1; D is ambiguous. The V end lost 4 bases, the J end lost 1 base, and 7 bases lay between the germline ends. The CDR3 loop spans 13 amino acids. In germline, CDR1 is MNHEY, CDR2 SMNVEV (reference sequence).

This chain joins TRBV13 and TRBJ2-3; D is undetermined. Germline V CDR1 and CDR2: PRHDT, FYEKMQ (reference sequence). CDR3 length: 12 amino acids. Deletions cut 5 bases from V and 0 bases from J, with 3 bases between. The CDR3 nucleotides are TGTGCCAGCAGCCCAAGCACAGATACGCAGTATTTT. Translated, it gives CASSPSTDTQYF.

The CDR3 coding sequence is TGTGCCAGCAGGTCCAGAACAGGGGACAATAACTATGGCTACACCTTC. As protein: CASRSRTGDNNYGYTF. The J gene is TRBJ1-2, the V gene TRBV27, with 7 bases aligning to TRBD1. Germline lookup yields CDR1 MNHEY and CDR2 SMNVEV (reference sequence). This CDR3 contains 16 residues. V shed 6 bases and J 1 base; nucleotides not matched to a gene: 11.

This clone was found a few times. The V and J genes are TRBV11-2 and TRBJ2-7; D uncertain. V dropped 8 bases and J dropped 3 bases, with 11 bases sitting between them. This CDR3 has 12 residues. Germline lookup yields CDR1 SGHAT and CDR2 FQNNGV. The CDR3 DNA is TGTGCCAGCGGGCTGGGCAGCTACGAGCAGTACTTC. Protein sequence: CASGLGSYEQYF.

In this sample, this clone turned up a few times. This chain connects TRBV25-1 to TRBJ2-7; D not resolved. The germline V gene encodes CDR1 MGHDK and CDR2 SYGVNS. Trimming stripped 2 bases from V and 0 bases from J, with 2 bases between. The length of the CDR3 is 12 residues. In DNA form, the CDR3 reads TGTGCCAGCAGTGAAGGCTCCTACGAGCAGTACTTC. As protein: CASSEGSYEQYF.

The chain links TRBV7-9 to TRBJ2-7; TRBD2 aligns across 11 bases. The ends lost 5 bases at V and 2 bases at J; junction bases unmatched: 2. The CDR3 is 14 residues long. Germline V gives CDR1 SEHNR, CDR2 FQNEAQ (reference sequence). The CDR3: CASSTSGSTYEQYF. Written as DNA, the CDR3 is TGTGCCAGCAGCACTAGCGGGAGTACCTACGAGCAGTACTTC.

CDR3: CASIGTGNTGELFF. As DNA, the CDR3 is TGTGCCAGCATTGGGACGGGGAACACCGGGGAGCTGTTTTTT. V is TRBV2 and J is TRBJ2-2, with D perhaps given as TRBD1 or TRBD2 (5 bases each). Germline V gene data show CDR1 as SNHLY and CDR2 as FYNNEI. Trimming took 7 bases from V and 1 from J, leaving 10 bases between them. This CDR3 is built from 14 residues.

The chain carries TRBV27 and TRBJ1-4, with 10 nucleotides matching TRBD1. Trimming cost V 5 bases and J 2 bases; bases outside gene matches: 11. The CDR3 loop spans 18 amino acids. Germline CDR1 is MNHEY and CDR2 is SMNVEV (reference sequence). The CDR3 nucleotides are TGTGCCAGCAGTCCACCCCCGGGACAGGGGCTGACTAATGAAAAACTGTTTTTT. Translated: CASSPPPGQGLTNEKLFF. The variable domain in full, with the rest retrieved from reference TRBV27 and TRBJ1-4, is EAQVTQNPRYLITVTGKKLTVTCSQNMNHEYMSWYRQDPGLGLRQIYYSMNVEVTDKGDVPEGYKVSRKEKRNFPLILESPSPNQTSLYFCASSPPPGQGLTNEKLFFGSGTQLSVL.

The genes are TRBV10-3 and TRBJ2-5; TRBD2 matches 7 bases. The length of the CDR3 is 16 residues. J gave up 7 bases and V 6 bases, and 17 bases lay outside the gene matches. CDR1 and CDR2 from the germline V gene are ENHRY and SYGVKD. The CDR3, as DNA: TGTGCCATCAGGGCGAACGGGACTAACTACAAGAGGACCCAGTACTTC. It yields the protein CAIRANGTNYKRTQYF.

The chain links TRBV28 to TRBJ2-3; D is perhaps TRBD2 (6 bases). The V and J ends lost 1 base and 0 bases respectively, with 11 bases between them. Germline CDR1 is MDHEN and CDR2 is SYDVKM. The CDR3 contains 16 residues. CDR3 bases: TGTGCCAGCAGTTTATATCGGAGGGGAAGCACAGATACGCAGTATTTT. It codes for CASSLYRRGSTDTQYF.